What follows describes a single TCR beta chain. The antigen remains unidentified. Every bulk PBMC sample received the same 350 ng of DNA. TCRdb keeps only in-frame clones here, not all; method: immunoSEQ multiplex PCR. The repertoire holds 10,000 to 15,000 clones, approximately 88% seen once, with 9% in the top ten. The data were obtained in a study of blood T cell dynamics during melanoma immunotherapy. Study-wide results and limits: PBMC repertoires of eventual disease-control patients split at W3 into clonality or diversity gains. It remained unknown if the driving T cell clones were melanoma-specific.

Noted time point: pre-treatment baseline. Samples come from before therapy and from week 3 after the first blockade cycle. There are 15 residues in the CDR3. The germline V and J ends were trimmed by 0 bases and 8 bases, with 13 bases remaining between them. Per the germline V gene, CDR1 is MNHNS and CDR2 is SASEGT. Source: blood, taken from a patient treated with checkpoint blockade. The receptor was derived from a human donor with melanoma. The rearrangement links TRBV6-1 to TRBJ1-4; D uncertain. This CDR3 reads CASSEAGKGREKLFF. In DNA form, the CDR3 reads TGTGCCAGCAGTGAAGCGGGGAAAGGAAGGGAAAAACTGTTTTTT.